A selection of T cell receptor beta chains follows, all from one sample in a study of read filtering for tumor transcriptome and immune sequencing. Each CDR3 protein gets one entry after TCRdb re-called the reads with MiXCR. The table shows over 45,000 distinct CDR3 sequences, with roughly a fifth occurring only once. The sequenced material came from a population of CD138-negative cells sorted from bone marrow. Source of these receptors: a donor at least 40 years old with multiple myeloma. The conserved cysteine and the conserved F or W are not part of the CDR3 here.

v_gene	j_gene	CDR3aa
TRBV5-4	TRBJ2-1	ASSRGGQHNEQF
TRBV14	TRBJ2-7	ASSHIETYEQY
TRBV7-9	TRBJ2-1	ASSLVSGTYNEQF
TRBV3-1	TRBJ1-1	ASTDRSLNTEAF
TRBV6-1	TRBJ2-1	ASSREPHNEQF
TRBV24-1	TRBJ1-1	ATSDWEGNTEAF
TRBV3-1	TRBJ2-3	ASRQGPMPHKDTQY
TRBV7-2	TRBJ1-4	ASSLTGQGFEKLF
TRBV19	TRBJ1-5	ASSRTGQGDYQPQH
TRBV18	TRBJ2-1	ASSPPGTGYNEQF
TRBV12-3/TRBV12-4	TRBJ2-7	ASSQTGDGEQY